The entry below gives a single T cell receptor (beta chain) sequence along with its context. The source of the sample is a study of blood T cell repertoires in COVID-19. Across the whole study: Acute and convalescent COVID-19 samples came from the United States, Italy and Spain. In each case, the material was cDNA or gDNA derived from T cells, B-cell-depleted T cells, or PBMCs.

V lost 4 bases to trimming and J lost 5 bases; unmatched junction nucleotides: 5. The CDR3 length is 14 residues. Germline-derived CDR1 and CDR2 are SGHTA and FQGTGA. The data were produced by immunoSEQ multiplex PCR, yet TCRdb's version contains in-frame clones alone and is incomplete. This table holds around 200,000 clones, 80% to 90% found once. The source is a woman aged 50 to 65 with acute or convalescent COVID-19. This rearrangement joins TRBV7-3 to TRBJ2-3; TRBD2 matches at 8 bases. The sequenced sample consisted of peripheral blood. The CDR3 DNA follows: TGTGCCAGCAGCTCCGGCGGGGGGATAGATACGCAGTATTTT. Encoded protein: CASSSGGGIDTQYF. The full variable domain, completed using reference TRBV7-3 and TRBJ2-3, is GAGVSQTPSNKVTEKGKYVELRCDPISGHTALYWYRQSLGQGPEFLIYFQGTGAADDSGLPNDRFFAVRPEGSVSTLKIQRTERGDSAVYLCASSSGGGIDTQYFGPGTRLTVL.